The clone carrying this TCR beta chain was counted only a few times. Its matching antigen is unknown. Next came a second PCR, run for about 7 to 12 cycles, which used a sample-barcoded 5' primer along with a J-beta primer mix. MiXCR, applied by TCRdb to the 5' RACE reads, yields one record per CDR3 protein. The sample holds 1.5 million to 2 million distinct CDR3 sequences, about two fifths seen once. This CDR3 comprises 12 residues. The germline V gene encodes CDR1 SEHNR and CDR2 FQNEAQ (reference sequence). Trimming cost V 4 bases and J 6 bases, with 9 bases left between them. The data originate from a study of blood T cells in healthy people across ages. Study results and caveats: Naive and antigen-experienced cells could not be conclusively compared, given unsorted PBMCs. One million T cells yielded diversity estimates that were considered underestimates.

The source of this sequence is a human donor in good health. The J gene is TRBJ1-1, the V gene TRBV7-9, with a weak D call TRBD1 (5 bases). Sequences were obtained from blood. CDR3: CASSSMGAEAFF. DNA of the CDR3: TGTGCCAGCAGCTCCATGGGGGCTGAAGCTTTCTTT.